The next 32 T cell receptor beta chains were all read from a single sample in a study of cytomegalovirus exposure and HLA in healthy donors (dated by TCRdb to the late 2010s). The library came from the immunoSEQ multiplex PCR assay. A mixture of 60 forward primers for TCR Vbeta segments and 13 reverse primers for TCR Jbeta segments was used in the multiplex PCR. As stored in TCRdb, this immuneACCESS dataset retains in-frame rearrangements with V and J assigned. A fraction of the clones does not appear; measured against another copy, unresolved V genes explain less than half of the discrepancy, and the remainder lacks a known reason. Across this sample there are roughly 200,000 clones, with about four fifths seen only once. Jointly, the top ten make up about 1.6% of the sample. Sequences were obtained from PBMCs. Receptors originate from a man aged 50-60 years in good health and CMV-seronegative.

The V gene is TRBV18, the J gene TRBJ2-1; D call uncertain. Germline CDR1 and CDR2: KGHSH and LQKENI. The CDR3 runs 14 residues. Trimming left V 3 bases short and J 7 bases short, with 13 bases between. CDR3: CASSPAGGHNEQFF. CDR3 bases: TGTGCCAGCTCACCTGCCGGCGGCCATAATGAGCAGTTCTTC.

This sequence joins TRBV6-1 and TRBJ1-2; D might be TRBD1 (5 bases). The V and J ends lost 1 base and 7 bases respectively, with 16 bases between them. CDR1 MNHNS and CDR2 SASEGT come from the germline V gene. This CDR3 is built from 15 residues. The CDR3 reads CASSEVLGDKLGYTF. The DNA for the CDR3 is TGTGCCAGCAGTGAAGTATTAGGGGATAAGCTTGGCTACACCTTC.

This chain uses TRBV7-3 with TRBJ1-2, with D perhaps matching TRBD1 (6 bases). The CDR3 is 14 residues long. Germline V gene data show CDR1 as SGHTA and CDR2 as FQGTGA. Trimming pared 2 bases from V and 1 base from J, leaving 8 bases between. CDR3 nucleotide sequence: TGTGCCAGCAGCTTAGACAGGAATAACTATGGCTACACCTTC. Encoded protein: CASSLDRNNYGYTF.

The gene calls are TRBV7-2 and TRBJ1-1, with D perhaps matching TRBD1 (5 bases). Trimming shortened V by 4 bases and J by 10 bases, and 13 bases separated the two germline ends. CDR1 is SGHTA and CDR2 is FQGNSA in the germline V gene. The CDR3 loop spans 12 amino acids. The CDR3 DNA is TGTGCCAGCAGCTCCTGGAGCGGGGGAGCTTTCTTT. This gives the protein CASSSWSGGAFF.

The chain has TRBV7-3 and TRBJ1-6; 10 bases are shared with TRBD1. The germline CDR1 and CDR2 sequences are SGHTA and FQGTGA. J lost 6 bases, V lost 3 bases, and 5 bases had no gene match. This CDR3 is 16 amino acids long. The DNA of the CDR3 is TGTGCCAGCAGCTTGACAGGGGGCAGGGGTAATTCACCCCTCCACTTT. Its translation is CASSLTGGRGNSPLHF.

This chain links TRBV7-2 with TRBJ1-4, with D possibly matching TRBD1 (5 bases). Looked up from germline, CDR1 is SGHTA and CDR2 is FQGNSA. The V end was cut by 4 bases, the J end by 2 bases, with 11 bases between. The CDR3 loop spans 15 amino acids. CDR3: CASSSQAATNEKLFF. CDR3 bases: TGTGCCAGCAGCTCACAGGCGGCTACTAATGAAAAACTGTTTTTT.

The chain recombines TRBV10-2 with TRBJ2-2; no clear D gene. The CDR3 length is 12 residues. The germline V gene has CDR1 WSHSY and CDR2 SAAADI. V was trimmed by 2 bases and J by 7 bases, leaving 5 bases between them. The CDR3 here is CASSEINGELFF. In nucleotides, the CDR3 is TGCGCCAGCAGTGAGATCAACGGGGAGCTGTTTTTT.

This clone was recorded a few times. The J gene is TRBJ2-7, the V gene TRBV30; D perhaps matches TRBD2 (10 bases). This CDR3 spans 18 amino acids. Germline V gene lookup returns CDR1 GTSNPN and CDR2 SVGIG (reference sequence). Trimming shortened V by 8 bases and J by 4 bases, and 33 bases separated the two germline ends. This chain's CDR3 is CALTGGKTSGNHRYEQYF. The DNA for the CDR3 is TGTGCCCTGACAGGGGGTAAAACTAGCGGGAACCACAGGTACGAGCAGTACTTC.

This chain's CDR3 is CSVDNTDTQYF. DNA of the CDR3: TGCAGCGTTGATAATACAGATACGCAGTATTTT. The gene calls are TRBV29-1 and TRBJ2-3; D not resolved. Germline CDR1 and CDR2: SQVTM and ANQGSEA. The CDR3 contains 11 residues. V lost 3 bases and J lost 3, with 4 bases in between.

This clone came up a few times. The genes are TRBV7-3 and TRBJ2-2, with 14 bases fitting TRBD2. CDR1 is SGHTA, CDR2 FQGTGA, per germline. The CDR3 is 16 residues long. The J segment lost 4 bases and the V segment lost 6 bases, leaving 4 bases of the junction unmatched. CDR3 sequence (DNA): TGTGCCAGCAGAGGGACTAGCGGGGGAGGCACCGGGGAGCTGTTTTTT. Its translation: CASRGTSGGGTGELFF.

The table lists this clone with a few counts. The J gene is TRBJ2-7, the V gene TRBV5-5; 8 bases fit TRBD1. CDR1 is SGHKS and CDR2 is YYEKEE in the germline V gene (reference sequence). The CDR3 has 16 residues. J gave up 2 bases and V 5 bases, and 12 bases lay outside the gene matches. The CDR3 DNA reads TGTGCCAGCAGGAGCCCGCCGGGACAGGTTACCTACGAGCAGTACTTC. This encodes CASRSPPGQVTYEQYF.

The rearrangement uses TRBV18 and TRBJ2-3; the match to TRBD1 covers 7 bases. CDR1 and CDR2 from the germline V gene are KGHSH and LQKENI. The CDR3 has 14 residues. J lost 4 bases, V lost 1 base, and 2 bases had no gene match. The CDR3, as DNA: TGTGCCAGCTCACCACTCGACAGGGCAGATACGCAGTATTTT. It translates to CASSPLDRADTQYF. Looking up the rest from reference TRBV18 and TRBJ2-3 gives the full variable domain: NAGVMQNPRHLVRRRGQEARLRCSPMKGHSHVYWYRQLPEEGLKFMVYLQKENIIDESGMPKERFSAEFPKEGPSILRIQQVVRGDSAAYFCASSPLDRADTQYFGPGTRLTVL.

This chain connects TRBV18 to TRBJ2-2, with TRBD1 matching 11 bases. This CDR3 is 16 amino acids long. V lost 4 bases, J lost 5 bases, and 6 bases stayed unmatched. CDR1 is KGHSH, CDR2 LQKENI, per germline. The CDR3 nucleotides are TGTGCCAGCTCACTCAGGACAGGGGGCAAGACCGGGGAGCTGTTTTTT. Translating gives CASSLRTGGKTGELFF.

The chain employs TRBV18 and TRBJ1-1; D unclear. CDR1 KGHSH and CDR2 LQKENI come from the germline V gene. The length of the CDR3 is 16 residues. The V end was cut by 4 bases, the J end by 5 bases, with 20 bases between. CDR3 amino acids: CASSHLDTSRRTEAFF. As DNA, the CDR3 is TGTGCCAGCTCACACCTTGACACTTCCCGGAGGACTGAAGCTTTCTTT.

V and J are TRBV11-1 and TRBJ2-7; the match to TRBD2 covers 7 bases. The CDR3 has 15 amino acids. Germline CDR1 SGHAT, CDR2 FQDESV (reference sequence). V shed 5 bases, J shed 6 bases, and the junction held 13 bases outside the gene matches. The CDR3 protein is CASSPPPGRVSEQYF. The CDR3 nucleotides are TGTGCCAGCAGCCCGCCCCCGGGGAGGGTCTCCGAGCAGTACTTC.

The V gene is TRBV9, the J gene TRBJ2-1, with 10 bases fitting TRBD2. After removal of 4 bases from V and 6 bases from J, the junction contained 7 bases not matched to a gene. This CDR3 has 15 amino acids. The germline V gene has CDR1 SGDLS and CDR2 YYNGEE. CDR3 sequence: CASSLTSGPFNEQFF. The CDR3 DNA is TGTGCCAGCAGCTTGACTAGCGGGCCTTTCAATGAGCAGTTCTTC.

This clone came up once. The chain uses TRBV18 and TRBJ2-1; D perhaps matches TRBD2 (6 bases). The length of the CDR3 is 13 residues. Germline V gene data show CDR1 as KGHSH and CDR2 as LQKENI. V was trimmed by 2 bases and J by 6 bases, leaving 8 bases between them. The CDR3 coding sequence is TGTGCCAGCTCACCAACGGGAGTCAATGAGCAGTTCTTC. As protein: CASSPTGVNEQFF.

V gene TRBV19 combines with J gene TRBJ1-1, with a possible D match to TRBD1 (6 bases). Trimming took 7 bases from V and 3 from J, leaving 12 bases between them. The CDR3 sequence is 13 residues long. Germline-derived CDR1 and CDR2 are LNHDA and SQIVND (reference sequence). The DNA for the CDR3 is TGTGCCAGTACAGAGGGGGTATACACTGAAGCTTTCTTT. Amino acids: CASTEGVYTEAFF.

The chain uses TRBV18 and TRBJ2-3; TRBD1 is a possible D gene (6 bases). CDR1 KGHSH and CDR2 LQKENI come from the germline V gene. CDR3 length equals 16 residues. Trimming pared 1 base from V and 0 bases from J, leaving 11 bases between. The CDR3 spells CASSPLHRASTDTQYF. The CDR3 bases are TGTGCCAGCTCACCACTTCACAGGGCTAGCACAGATACGCAGTATTTT.

This rearrangement joins TRBV15 to TRBJ2-2; TRBD1 aligns across 9 bases. Germline assignment: CDR1 LNHNV and CDR2 YYDKDF (reference sequence). The CDR3 runs 17 residues. The V gene end was trimmed by 0 bases and the J gene end by 4 bases; junction bases not matched to a gene: 6. CDR3 sequence (DNA): TGTGCCACCAGCAGAGATCTACAGGGGGCCGCCACCGGGGAGCTGTTTTTT. Translation: CATSRDLQGAATGELFF.

This clone was seen a few times. The genes are TRBV5-8 and TRBJ1-2; possibly TRBD1 for D (6 bases). This CDR3 is 13 amino acids long. Germline-derived CDR1 and CDR2 are SGHTS and YDEGEE. V dropped 5 bases and J dropped 4 bases, with 12 bases sitting between them. The CDR3, as DNA: TGTGCCAGCAGTACCGACAGGTTCTATGGCTACACCTTC. Its protein product is CASSTDRFYGYTF.

The chain recombines TRBV18 with TRBJ1-1; D may be TRBD1 (5 bases). CDR3 length: 16 amino acids. Trimming left V 6 bases short and J 1 base short, with 18 bases between. Germline loops: CDR1 KGHSH, CDR2 LQKENI. The CDR3 coding sequence is TGTGCCAGCTCCCCCCTTGGAGGGGAGTCGAACACTGAAGCTTTCTTT. This gives the protein CASSPLGGESNTEAFF.

The rearrangement links TRBV9 to TRBJ2-2; perhaps TRBD1 as D (5 bases). Trimming cost V 0 bases and J 1 base, with 10 bases left between them. Germline-derived CDR1 and CDR2 are SGDLS and YYNGEE. The CDR3 contains 16 residues. For the CDR3, the DNA is TGTGCCAGCAGCGTAGAGGCCAGGGTGAACACCGGGGAGCTGTTTTTT. Amino acid sequence: CASSVEARVNTGELFF.

Comments on this clone: The junction does not match germline at one end; this may be a read error. V gene TRBV7-9 combines with J gene TRBJ1-1; tentative D call: TRBD1 (6 bases). The CDR3 totals 12 residues. The germline CDR1 and CDR2 sequences are SEHNR and FQNEAQ (reference sequence). The CDR3 DNA reads as TGTTCCAGCAGCTCACCAACAGGGCAAGCTTTCTTT. Translation gives CSSSSPTGQAFF.

The chain joins TRBV4-2 to TRBJ2-5; 9 positions match TRBD2. V trimming: 1 base; J trimming: 3 bases; junction bases outside the gene matches: 9. Germline-derived CDR1 and CDR2 are LGHNA and YNFKEQ. The CDR3 runs 17 residues. For the CDR3, the DNA is TGTGCCAGCAGCCAAGGACCGGCGGGAGGGGGGGAAGAGACCCAGTACTTC. Its protein is CASSQGPAGGGEETQYF.

The table lists this clone with a count of one. V and J are TRBV6-1 and TRBJ2-7; TRBD2 matches 8 bases. Germline CDR1 is MNHNS and CDR2 is SASEGT. Trimming took 6 bases from V and 2 from J; bases not matched to a gene: 9. The CDR3 runs to 15 residues. The CDR3 sequence: CASRLRSGGAYEQYF. Here the CDR3 DNA reads TGTGCCAGCAGGCTAAGGAGCGGGGGCGCCTACGAGCAGTACTTC.

The V call is TRBV7-6, the J call TRBJ2-3; TRBD2 might be the D (7 bases). The germline CDR1 and CDR2 sequences are SGHVS and FNYEAQ. The CDR3 consists of 17 residues. V was shortened by 2 bases and J by 1 base, with 16 bases between the two germline ends. CDR3 amino acids: CASSLTAGGGRTDTQYF. The CDR3 DNA follows: TGTGCCAGCAGCTTAACCGCTGGCGGGGGCCGCACAGATACGCAGTATTTT.

This clone appeared once. The chain carries TRBV7-2 and TRBJ2-2; 10 bases line up with TRBD1. The CDR3 loop spans 15 amino acids. J gave up 6 bases and V 5 bases, and 6 bases lay outside the gene matches. Germline CDR1 reads SGHTA; CDR2 reads FQGNSA. The CDR3 nucleotides read TGTGCCAGCAGCCGACGGGACAGGGGATCCGGGGAGCTGTTTTTT. Encoded protein: CASSRRDRGSGELFF.

The J gene is TRBJ2-7, the V gene TRBV18, with D possibly matching TRBD2 (5 bases). This CDR3 is 12 amino acids long. The germline CDR1 and CDR2 sequences are KGHSH and LQKENI. The V and J ends lost 2 bases and 3 bases respectively, with 5 bases between them. The CDR3 here is CASSPAGYEQYF. The CDR3 bases are TGTGCCAGCTCACCAGCGGGCTACGAGCAGTACTTC.

The chain links TRBV28 to TRBJ2-5, with TRBD1 matching over 10 bases. The DNA end favors TRBJ2-7, so the J call may be wrong. Germline V gene lookup returns CDR1 MDHEN and CDR2 SYDVKM. The CDR3 covers 15 residues. The CDR3 DNA follows: TGTGCCAGCAGTTCGGACCCGGGACAGGGGTACGAGCAGTACTTC. Translating gives CASSSDPGQGYEQYF.

V is TRBV6-5 and J is TRBJ1-2; TRBD1 might be the D (5 bases). Germline lookup yields CDR1 MNHEY and CDR2 SVGAGI. Between the trimmed V and J ends, which lost 6 bases and 3 bases, there was a span of 14 bases. The CDR3 runs to 14 residues. The CDR3 loop is CASSRRVSDYGYTF. The CDR3 DNA reads as TGTGCCAGCAGCCGCAGGGTATCGGACTATGGCTACACCTTC.

The chain joins TRBV19 to TRBJ2-5, with 12 bases identical to TRBD2. The CDR3 consists of 14 residues. V lost 6 bases to trimming and J lost 4 bases; unmatched junction nucleotides: 3. CDR1 and CDR2 from the germline V gene are LNHDA and SQIVND (reference sequence). The CDR3 protein is CASRPSGGGETQYF. CDR3 nucleotide sequence: TGTGCCAGTAGGCCTAGCGGGGGGGGAGAGACCCAGTACTTC.